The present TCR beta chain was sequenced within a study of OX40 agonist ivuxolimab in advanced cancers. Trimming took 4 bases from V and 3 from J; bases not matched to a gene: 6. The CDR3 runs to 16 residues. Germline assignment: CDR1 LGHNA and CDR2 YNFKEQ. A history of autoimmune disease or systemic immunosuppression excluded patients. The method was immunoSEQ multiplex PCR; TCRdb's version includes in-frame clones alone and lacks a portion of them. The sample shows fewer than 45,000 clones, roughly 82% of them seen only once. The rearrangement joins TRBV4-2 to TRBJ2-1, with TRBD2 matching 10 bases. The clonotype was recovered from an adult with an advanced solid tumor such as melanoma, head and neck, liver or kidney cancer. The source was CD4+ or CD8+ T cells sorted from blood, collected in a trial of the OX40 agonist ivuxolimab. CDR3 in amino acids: CASSLRLAGDYNEQFF. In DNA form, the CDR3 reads TGTGCCAGCAGCCTCCGCCTAGCGGGGGACTACAATGAGCAGTTCTTC.